Listed below are T cell receptor beta chains from one sample, sequenced in a study of cytomegalovirus exposure and HLA in healthy donors. Profiled with immunoSEQ multiplex PCR; TCRdb holds only in-frame clones, not every one. The data contain 130,000 or so clones, roughly four fifths of them singletons. Sequenced: PBMCs. Every receptor here comes from a female donor in good health and CMV-seronegative. CDR3s include the opening cysteine and the closing phenylalanine or tryptophan. A D gene is named only where the DNA matches it firmly. Size is stated for part of the rows, as once, few or many counts, or as a class when the clone is expanded.

D: TRBD1; size: .; length: 16; V: TRBV7-6; J: TRBJ1-3; CDR3: CASSQRQGANGNTIYF; DNA: TGTGCCAGCAGCCAAAGGCAGGGGGCTAATGGAAACACCATATATTTT
D: .; size: once; length: 13; V: TRBV18; J: TRBJ2-7; CDR3: CASSPGAGNEQYF; DNA: TGTGCCAGCTCACCAGGGGCAGGGAATGAGCAGTACTTC
D: TRBD2; size: .; length: 15; V: TRBV28; J: TRBJ2-7; CDR3: CASSSTSGSPYEQYF; DNA: TGTGCCAGCAGTTCTACTAGCGGGAGCCCCTACGAGCAGTACTTC
D: TRBD1; size: .; length: 15; V: TRBV7-3; J: TRBJ1-4; CDR3: CASSTGTGKGEKLFF; DNA: TGTGCCAGCAGCACAGGGACAGGGAAGGGTGAAAAACTGTTTTTT
D: .; size: .; length: 14; V: TRBV5-1; J: TRBJ1-1; CDR3: CASSLGRANTEAFF; DNA: TGCGCCAGCAGCTTGGGCAGGGCGAACACTGAAGCTTTCTTT
D: TRBD2; size: .; length: 15; V: TRBV9; J: TRBJ2-3; CDR3: CASSGAGVDADTQYF; DNA: TGTGCCAGCTCCGGAGCGGGAGTCGATGCAGATACGCAGTATTTT
D: .; size: .; length: 12; V: TRBV28; J: TRBJ1-6; CDR3: CASSFPYSPLHF; DNA: TGTGCCAGCAGTTTCCCCTATTCACCCCTCCACTTT
D: .; size: .; length: 15; V: TRBV21-1; J: TRBJ2-1; CDR3: CASSKGRGPYNEQFF; DNA: TGTGCCAGCAGCAAAGGGCGGGGCCCCTACAATGAGCAGTTCTTC
D: TRBD2; size: .; length: 18; V: TRBV28; J: TRBJ2-7; CDR3: CASSRTRASGRGAYEQYF; DNA: TGTGCCAGCAGTCGTACTCGGGCTAGCGGGAGGGGGGCCTACGAGCAGTACTTC
D: .; size: .; length: 13; V: TRBV29-1; J: TRBJ2-1; CDR3: CSGGVSSYNEQFF; DNA: TGCAGCGGAGGAGTGAGCTCCTACAATGAGCAGTTCTTC
D: .; size: .; length: 15; V: TRBV19; J: TRBJ1-2; CDR3: CASSNRPGLDYGYTF; DNA: TGTGCCAGTAGTAACAGGCCCGGTTTGGACTATGGCTACACCTTC
D: .; size: .; length: 14; V: TRBV9; J: TRBJ2-1; CDR3: CASSAGAGYNEQFF; DNA: TGTGCCAGCAGCGCGGGAGCGGGTTACAATGAGCAGTTCTTC
D: TRBD1; size: few; length: 14; V: TRBV19; J: TRBJ2-5; CDR3: CASKPNRGVETQYF; DNA: TGTGCCAGTAAACCTAACAGGGGAGTAGAGACCCAGTACTTC
D: .; size: few; length: 13; V: TRBV6-6; J: TRBJ2-7; CDR3: CASSTRQLYEQYF; DNA: TGTGCCAGCAGTACCAGACAGCTCTACGAGCAGTACTTC
D: TRBD1; size: .; length: 13; V: TRBV18; J: TRBJ2-7; CDR3: CASSRDRWYEQYF; DNA: TGTGCCAGCTCACGGGACAGGTGGTACGAGCAGTACTTC
D: .; size: .; length: 16; V: TRBV21-1; J: TRBJ2-1; CDR3: CASSKGQGAIYNEQFF; DNA: TGTGCCAGCAGCAAAGGACAGGGGGCAATCTACAATGAGCAGTTCTTC
D: .; size: .; length: 18; V: TRBV5-1; J: TRBJ2-3; CDR3: CASSSRAAGFGVADTQYF; DNA: TGCGCCAGCAGCTCCCGGGCAGCAGGGTTTGGGGTGGCAGATACGCAGTATTTT
D: .; size: .; length: 15; V: TRBV25-1; J: TRBJ1-1; CDR3: CASSPFGLQAAEAFF; DNA: TGTGCCAGCAGTCCTTTTGGACTCCAAGCCGCTGAAGCTTTCTTT
D: TRBD1; size: .; length: 16; V: TRBV19; J: TRBJ1-5; CDR3: CASSLRRTGANQPQHF; DNA: TGTGCCAGTAGTCTGAGGCGGACAGGGGCCAATCAGCCCCAGCATTTT
D: .; size: .; length: 15; V: TRBV7-2; J: TRBJ2-3; CDR3: CASSLGATSTDTQYF; DNA: TGTGCCAGCAGCTTAGGGGCCACAAGCACAGATACGCAGTATTTT
D: TRBD2; size: once; length: 14; V: TRBV9; J: TRBJ2-1; CDR3: CASCAGGLDSEQFF; DNA: TGTGCCAGCTGCGCGGGGGGTCTCGATAGTGAGCAGTTCTTC
D: .; size: .; length: 14; V: TRBV19; J: TRBJ1-2; CDR3: CASNEDVRGYGYTF; DNA: TGTGCCAGTAACGAAGACGTAAGAGGCTATGGCTACACCTTC
D: .; size: few; length: 14; V: TRBV29-1; J: TRBJ1-1; CDR3: CSVEPEGASTEAFF; DNA: TGCAGCGTTGAACCTGAGGGCGCGAGCACTGAAGCTTTCTTT
D: TRBD2; size: once; length: 15; V: TRBV28; J: TRBJ2-3; CDR3: CASSLIAGSTDTQYF; DNA: TGTGCCAGCAGCCTGATAGCGGGGAGCACAGATACGCAGTATTTT
D: .; size: .; length: 12; V: TRBV19; J: TRBJ1-5; CDR3: CATSGSNQPQHF; DNA: TGTGCCACCTCAGGAAGCAATCAGCCCCAGCATTTT
D: .; size: once; length: 14; V: TRBV11-3; J: TRBJ2-3; CDR3: CASSHTQGSDTQYF; DNA: TGTGCCAGCAGCCACACGCAGGGATCGGATACGCAGTATTTT
D: .; size: .; length: 12; V: TRBV11-2; J: TRBJ2-5; CDR3: CASSFDRETQYF; DNA: TGTGCCAGCAGCTTCGATCGGGAGACCCAGTACTTC
D: .; size: .; length: 16; V: TRBV18; J: TRBJ2-7; CDR3: CASVLAPAGRSDEQYF; DNA: TGTGCCAGCGTACTAGCCCCCGCTGGGAGGTCTGACGAGCAGTACTTC
D: .; size: .; length: 16; V: TRBV27; J: TRBJ1-1; CDR3: CASSFHPTGINTEAFF; DNA: TGTGCCAGCAGTTTTCACCCAACAGGGATCAACACTGAAGCTTTCTTT
D: TRBD1; size: .; length: 19; V: TRBV19; J: TRBJ2-6; CDR3: CASSISRGRGHFGANVLTF; DNA: TGTGCCAGTAGTATAAGTCGCGGCAGGGGGCACTTTGGGGCCAACGTCCTGACTTTC
D: TRBD1; size: .; length: 10; V: TRBV5-1; J: TRBJ2-1; CDR3: CASKGQGEFF; DNA: TGCGCCAGCAAGGGACAGGGAGAGTTCTTC
D: .; size: few; length: 16; V: TRBV25-1; J: TRBJ1-4; CDR3: CASSDPGGGITEKLFF; DNA: TGTGCCAGCAGTGACCCGGGCGGGGGGATTACTGAAAAACTGTTTTTT
D: .; size: .; length: 15; V: TRBV6-6; J: TRBJ1-4; CDR3: CASTDPGGTNEKLFF; DNA: TGTGCCAGCACCGATCCCGGGGGGACTAATGAAAAACTGTTTTTT
D: TRBD2; size: .; length: 16; V: TRBV5-1; J: TRBJ2-5; CDR3: CASSSGTSRGTETQYF; DNA: TGCGCCAGCAGCTCGGGGACTAGCAGGGGGACGGAGACCCAGTACTTC
D: .; size: .; length: 16; V: TRBV19; J: TRBJ1-2; CDR3: CASSGAFTLLGYGYTF; DNA: TGTGCCAGTAGTGGGGCCTTCACCCTACTTGGCTATGGCTACACCTTC
D: .; size: .; length: 14; V: TRBV6-5; J: TRBJ1-3; CDR3: CASSSPSRGNTIYF; DNA: TGTGCCAGCAGTTCCCCGTCGAGGGGAAACACCATATATTTT
D: TRBD2; size: .; length: 16; V: TRBV27; J: TRBJ2-1; CDR3: CASSIWTSGSYNEQFF; DNA: TGTGCCAGCAGTATTTGGACTAGCGGGTCCTACAATGAGCAGTTCTTC